Shown below are 20 T cell receptor beta chains from a single sample sequenced in a study of human T cells and chemical hapten exposure. TCRdb re-analysed the RACE reads in MiXCR, keeping a single row per CDR3 protein. The sample lists about 77,000 distinct CDR3 sequences; 8.5% to 9.5% were seen once. The time point is: healthy volunteer bleed at 6 weeks. Whole blood, unfractionated, served as the material for total RNA extraction. Sequencing was done on a sample of whole blood. Receptors originate from a female donor in good health. Some clones in this sample may be carry-over from other donors' samples.

CDR3 in amino acids: CASRDGHSNQPQHF. CDR3 sequence (DNA): TGTGCCAGCAGGGACGGTCATAGCAATCAGCCCCAGCATTTT. The chain employs TRBV27 and TRBJ1-5; D remains unclear. Germline V gives CDR1 MNHEY, CDR2 SMNVEV (reference sequence). There are 14 residues in the CDR3. The V end lost 6 bases, the J end lost 0 bases, and 9 bases lay between the germline ends.

This clonotype was recorded at least ten times. The gene calls are TRBV20-1 and TRBJ2-7; a possible D gene is TRBD1 (6 bases). Per the germline V gene, CDR1 is DFQATT and CDR2 is SNEGSKA (reference sequence). The V end was cut by 7 bases, the J end by 0 bases, with 22 bases between. This CDR3 comprises 16 residues. The CDR3 nucleotides are TGCAGTGTTTTCCCCCCGACAGGCAAGAGCTCCTACGAGCAGTACTTC. Translation gives CSVFPPTGKSSYEQYF.

The genes are TRBV6-1 and TRBJ2-7; the match to TRBD2 covers 8 bases. V shed 2 bases and J 1 base; nucleotides not matched to a gene: 4. This CDR3 has 15 residues. Per the germline V gene, CDR1 is MNHNS and CDR2 is SASEGT. The DNA for the CDR3 is TGTGCCAGCAGTGAAACCGGGACTAGGTCCTACGAGCAGTACTTC. Residues: CASSETGTRSYEQYF.

The rearrangement joins TRBV12-3 or TRBV12-4 to TRBJ1-1, with D possibly being TRBD1 (5 bases). The CDR3 has 11 residues. The V end lost 10 bases, the J end lost 5 bases, and 11 bases lay between the germline ends. Here the CDR3 reads CATEEGTEAFF. The CDR3 nucleotides are TGTGCCACCGAAGAGGGGACTGAAGCTTTCTTT.

This clonotype was detected ten times or more. The V and J genes are TRBV29-1 and TRBJ2-1; possibly TRBD2 for D (6 bases). The CDR3 runs to 12 residues. Trimming took 4 bases from V and 7 from J, leaving 11 bases between them. Germline V lookup: CDR1 SQVTM, CDR2 ANQGSEA. CDR3 protein: CSVVQGLNEQFF. CDR3 DNA: TGCAGCGTTGTCCAGGGACTTAATGAGCAGTTCTTC.

V gene TRBV6-4 combines with J gene TRBJ2-3; a weak D match, TRBD1 (6 bases). The germline V gene has CDR1 MRHNA and CDR2 SNTAGT. V shed 0 bases and J shed 4 bases, with 11 bases lying between them. This CDR3 spans 15 amino acids. This CDR3 is CASSDSLQGADTQYF. For the CDR3, the DNA is TGTGCCAGCAGTGACTCGTTACAGGGCGCAGATACGCAGTATTTT.

This clonotype was observed a handful of times. The genes are TRBV4-2 and TRBJ2-5; 12 positions match TRBD2. Losses at the gene ends were 3 bases for V and 1 base for J; bases not matched to a gene: 6. Per the germline V gene, CDR1 is LGHNA and CDR2 is YNFKEQ. CDR3 length equals 17 residues. The CDR3 bases are TGTGCCAGCAGCCAGGCCCCTAGCGGGGGGGCCCAAGAGACCCAGTACTTC. Encoded protein: CASSQAPSGGAQETQYF.

The V call is TRBV4-1, the J call TRBJ1-1, with D tentatively TRBD1 (5 bases). Germline assignment: CDR1 MGHRA and CDR2 YSYEKL. Trimming left V 1 base short and J 7 bases short, with 19 bases between. This CDR3 region has 16 residues. CDR3: CASSQGSAGDWGEAFF. In DNA, the CDR3 is TGCGCCAGCAGCCAAGGGAGCGCGGGGGACTGGGGTGAAGCTTTCTTT.

This clonotype was observed at least ten times. The chain couples TRBV10-3 to TRBJ2-7; no clear D gene. This CDR3 spans 11 amino acids. V was trimmed by 2 bases and J by 10 bases, leaving 9 bases between them. Germline assignment: CDR1 ENHRY and CDR2 SYGVKD. Written as DNA, the CDR3 is TGTGCCATCAGTGAGGGGCTAGATCAGTACTTC. This sequence encodes CAISEGLDQYF.

This clonotype was counted a single time. The chain uses TRBV2 and TRBJ2-3, with D tentatively TRBD1 (5 bases). Germline loops: CDR1 SNHLY, CDR2 FYNNEI. V was clipped by 8 bases and J by 9 bases, with 24 bases between them. There are 15 residues in the CDR3. CDR3 coding DNA: TGTGCCAGCGGTGCAGGGAATACAGCAGGGATCACGCAGTATTTT. This translates into CASGAGNTAGITQYF.

At least ten counts were recorded for this clonotype. J is TRBJ1-1 and V is TRBV6-5; no clear D. Trimming pared 5 bases from V and 0 bases from J, leaving 7 bases between. Germline CDR1 reads MNHEY; CDR2 reads SVGAGI. This CDR3 has 13 residues. The CDR3 here is CASSPRLNTEAFF. The CDR3, as DNA: TGTGCCAGCAGTCCTAGACTGAACACTGAAGCTTTCTTT.

The chain is built from TRBV28 and TRBJ1-1; maybe TRBD1 (6 bases). Trimming left V 8 bases short and J 1 base short, with 20 bases between. The CDR3 contains 16 residues. Germline V gene data show CDR1 as MDHEN and CDR2 as SYDVKM. This CDR3 reads CASPEGEGPWNTEAFF. The CDR3 bases are TGTGCCAGCCCGGAGGGGGAGGGCCCCTGGAACACTGAAGCTTTCTTT.

This clonotype has a count of ten or more. This rearrangement joins TRBV7-2 to TRBJ1-6; 7 positions match TRBD1. The ends lost 5 bases at V and 8 bases at J; junction bases unmatched: 9. This CDR3 region has 15 residues. Germline CDR1 reads SGHTA; CDR2 reads FQGNSA. This CDR3 is CASSTPGQLYSPLHF. CDR3 in DNA: TGTGCCAGCAGCACACCGGGACAGCTTTATTCACCCCTCCACTTT.

This clonotype was observed at least ten times. V gene TRBV18 combines with J gene TRBJ1-2; 7 bases align to TRBD1. V lost 6 bases to trimming and J lost 7 bases; unmatched junction nucleotides: 8. This CDR3 has 13 residues. Germline CDR1 reads KGHSH; CDR2 reads LQKENI. The CDR3 nucleotides read TGTGCCAGCTCGCCGACAGGGCAGCGTGGCTACACCTTC. It is translated as CASSPTGQRGYTF.

The CDR3 coding sequence is TGTGCCAGCAGTCGCAAGTACCAAGAGACCCAGTACTTC. Its translation: CASSRKYQETQYF. The chain has TRBV27 and TRBJ2-5; D remains ambiguous. This CDR3 is built from 13 residues. Trimming cost V 5 bases and J 0 bases, with 7 bases left between them. The germline CDR1 and CDR2 sequences are MNHEY and SMNVEV (reference sequence).

The V gene is TRBV14, the J gene TRBJ1-1; possible D gene TRBD1, 5 bases. The CDR3 spans 16 residues. Deletions cut 0 bases from V and 0 bases from J, with 11 bases between. Germline CDR1 reads SGHDN; CDR2 reads FVKESK. Written as DNA, the CDR3 is TGTGCCAGCAGCCAAGATGTTGGCAGGGTGAACACTGAAGCTTTCTTT. It specifies CASSQDVGRVNTEAFF.

The V gene is TRBV10-3, the J gene TRBJ1-2; D is uncertain. Germline V gene data show CDR1 as ENHRY and CDR2 as SYGVKD. Trimming cost V 2 bases and J 4 bases, with 11 bases left between them. The CDR3 loop spans 14 amino acids. CDR3 DNA sequence: TGTGCCATCAGTGAGGAGGGAGTGTCCTATGGCTACACCTTC. Translation: CAISEEGVSYGYTF.

This clonotype was observed many times. V usage is TRBV12-3 or TRBV12-4 and J usage is TRBJ1-5, with a weak D call TRBD1 (5 bases). This CDR3 is 18 amino acids long. The V end lost 5 bases, the J end lost 2 bases, and 22 bases lay between the germline ends. CDR3 in DNA: TGTGCCAGCAGTCCCGACAGCATACTCTTAGCTCGCAATCAGCCCCAGCATTTT. It yields the protein CASSPDSILLARNQPQHF.

The V and J genes are TRBV12-5 and TRBJ2-3; the D is unclear. CDR3 length: 15 residues. Germline lookup yields CDR1 LGHNT and CDR2 FRNRAP. V gave up 7 bases and J gave up 1 base, with 15 bases separating them. In nucleotides, the CDR3 is TGTGCTAGTGTCCCGGAGAGGTCTGGCACAGATACGCAGTATTTT. It codes for CASVPERSGTDTQYF.

This chain joins TRBV7-2 and TRBJ2-3; 7 bases agree with TRBD2. Per the germline V gene, CDR1 is SGHTA and CDR2 is FQGNSA. The CDR3 totals 16 residues. J was trimmed by 4 bases and V by 5 bases; bases with no gene match: 12. The CDR3 is CASSRGLVRTADTQYF. The CDR3 DNA sequence: TGTGCCAGCAGCAGAGGACTAGTAAGGACCGCAGATACGCAGTATTTT.